Presented here are 2 T cell receptor beta chains from one specimen sequenced in a study of cytomegalovirus exposure and HLA in healthy donors. The primer mix had 60 Vbeta and 13 Jbeta primers. Measured with immunoSEQ multiplex PCR; TCRdb has only the in-frame clones, and not every one. Among about 88,000 clones listed, 65% to 80% were seen once. Sequencing was carried out using PBMCs. The receptor set was obtained from a woman between 18 and 29 years old in good health and CMV-seropositive.

Remarks on this clone: Other DNA variants within this sample encode the same CDR3. CDR3 residues: CASSLEQVGEQYF. The CDR3 nucleotides are TGTGCCAGCAGCTTAGAGCAGGTTGGCGAGCAGTACTTC. V and J are TRBV7-2 and TRBJ2-7; D not resolved. CDR3 length: 13 amino acids. V dropped 1 base and J dropped 6 bases, with 10 bases sitting between them. Germline V gene sequence: CDR1 SGHTA, CDR2 FQGNSA.

The V call is TRBV18, the J call TRBJ2-5; a weak D match, TRBD2 (5 bases). The CDR3 covers 15 residues. The germline V and J ends were trimmed by 3 bases and 5 bases, with 16 bases remaining between them. Germline values: CDR1 KGHSH, CDR2 LQKENI. This chain's CDR3 is CASSPPRGGLETQYF. The CDR3 region has the DNA TGTGCCAGCTCACCCCCTCGGGGTGGGTTGGAGACCCAGTACTTC.